This T cell receptor (beta chain) was sequenced during a study of EBV T-cell therapy then PD-1 blockade in nasopharyngeal carcinoma. In its sample, this clone was seen a few times. Its target is unknown. Time point: 266 days after commencement of treatment, after nivolumab therapy. The treatment here: AdE1-LMPpoly-expanded autologous EBV-specific T-cell therapy followed by anti-PD-1 nivolumab. The protocol was immunoSEQ multiplex PCR, while the TCRdb copy is restricted to in-frame clones and leaves out a portion. In the table there are about 20,000 clones, about 88% of which are singletons. This clonotype was sampled from a man aged 35 to 55 with nasopharyngeal carcinoma. The source material was CD8+ T cells from blood, sampled around day 300 from a patient whose treatment included autologous EBV-specific T cells and nivolumab.

The CDR3 is CASSLVGVAGVQETQYF. CDR3 nucleotides: TGTGCCAGCAGCTTAGTCGGGGTAGCGGGGGTTCAAGAGACCCAGTACTTC. The rearrangement joins TRBV7-9 to TRBJ2-5, with 9 positions matching TRBD2. V trimming: 1 base; J trimming: 2 bases; junction bases outside the gene matches: 8. This CDR3 has 17 residues. Germline CDR1 reads SEHNR; CDR2 reads FQNEAQ (reference sequence).